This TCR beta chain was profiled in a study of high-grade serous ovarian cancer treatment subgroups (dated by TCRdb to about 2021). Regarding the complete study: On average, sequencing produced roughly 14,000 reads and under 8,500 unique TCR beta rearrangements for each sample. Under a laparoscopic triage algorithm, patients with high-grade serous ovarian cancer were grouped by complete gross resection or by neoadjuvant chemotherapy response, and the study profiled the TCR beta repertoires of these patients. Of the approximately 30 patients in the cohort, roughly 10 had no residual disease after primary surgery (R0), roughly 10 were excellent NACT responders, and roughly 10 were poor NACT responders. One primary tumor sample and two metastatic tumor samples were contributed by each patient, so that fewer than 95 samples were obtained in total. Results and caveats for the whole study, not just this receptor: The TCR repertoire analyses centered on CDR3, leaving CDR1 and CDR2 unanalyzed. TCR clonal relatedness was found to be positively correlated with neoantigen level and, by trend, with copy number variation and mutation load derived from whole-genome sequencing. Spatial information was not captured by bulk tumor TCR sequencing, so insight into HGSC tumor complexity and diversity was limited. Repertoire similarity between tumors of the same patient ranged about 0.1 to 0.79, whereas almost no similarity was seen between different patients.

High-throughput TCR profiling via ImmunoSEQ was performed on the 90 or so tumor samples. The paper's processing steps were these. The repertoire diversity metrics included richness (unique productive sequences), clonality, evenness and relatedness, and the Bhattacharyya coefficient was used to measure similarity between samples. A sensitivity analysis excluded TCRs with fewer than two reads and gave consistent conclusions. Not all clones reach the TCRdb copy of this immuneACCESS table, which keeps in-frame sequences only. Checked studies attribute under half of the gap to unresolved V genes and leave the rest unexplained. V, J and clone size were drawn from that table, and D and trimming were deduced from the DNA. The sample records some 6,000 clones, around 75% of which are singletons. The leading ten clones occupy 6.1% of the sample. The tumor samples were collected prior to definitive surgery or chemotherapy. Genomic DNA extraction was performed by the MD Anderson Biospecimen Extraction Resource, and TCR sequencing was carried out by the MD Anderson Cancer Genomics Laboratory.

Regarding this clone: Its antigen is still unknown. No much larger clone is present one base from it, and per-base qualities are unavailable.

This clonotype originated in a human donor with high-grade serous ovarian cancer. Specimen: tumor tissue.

The DNA is TGTGCCAAGCGTTCTCTTACAGGGTCCGCCACTGAAGCTTTCTTT. The encoded protein is CAKRSLTGSATEAFF. The chain is made from TRBV2 and TRBJ1-1, with a weak D call of TRBD1 (6 bases match). The CDR3 spans 15 residues, from the cysteine through the phenylalanine. Of all the DNA, just the CDR3 is kept, 45 bases in frame from base 1. The germline V gene sets CDR1 to SNHLY and CDR2 to FYNNEI. The germline ends are 22 bases apart after V is trimmed by 10 bases and J by 4 bases.